A single sample gave rise to the 30 T cell receptor beta chains below, sequenced in a study of CD8+ T cells in alopecia areata. Following extraction, RNA underwent reverse transcription to cDNA, which served as the sequencing template. Clones were read by immunoSEQ multiplex PCR, and TCRdb kept only the in-frame ones, dropping some. The sample holds over 250,000 clones, and no clone turns up only once. Cells pooled from cutaneous lymph nodes were sorted on CD4, CD8alpha, NKG2D, NKG2ACE and other markers. The sequenced sample consisted of CD4+ T cells sorted from a lymph node. These receptors were taken from a C3H/HeJ mouse with alopecia areata. As its MHC haplotype, the strain has H2-k.

In regard to this clone: Gene names are the mouse ones. Read coverage stops 3 residues before the CDR3 terminus; the germline J gene supplies the remainder. This chain joins TRBV13-2 and TRBJ1-6; tentative D call: TRBD1 (5 bases). TRBJ1-6 is noted as an ORF with a role that remains uncertain. V lost 2 bases and J lost 10, with 7 bases in between. The V gene's germline CDR1 is NNHNN and CDR2 SYGAGS (reference sequence). This CDR3 is built from 12 residues. The DNA read from the CDR3 is TGTGCCAGCGGTGACAGGGAGTCGCCC. It is translated as CASGDRESP. Given in full, the CDR3 is CASGDRESPLYF.

A word on this clone: These gene names are mouse names. The CDR3 is cut off 4 residues early in the read; its end comes from the germline J gene. The chain has TRBV1 and TRBJ2-1, with 9 bases aligning to TRBD1. CDR1 is NSQYPW and CDR2 is LRSPGD in the germline V gene (reference sequence). V shed 3 bases, J shed 5 bases, and the junction held 5 bases outside the gene matches. The CDR3 runs 15 residues. The CDR3 sequence is CTCSAPRDRDAEQFF. The CDR3 bases that were read are TGCACCTGCAGTGCGCCCCGGGACAGGGATGCT.

Points on this clone: Gene names refer to mouse genes. The CDR3 end falls 4 residues outside the read, so it is completed with the germline J gene. The genes are TRBV12-1 and TRBJ1-2; TRBD1 matches at 10 bases. The CDR3 has 17 amino acids. V lost 0 bases to trimming and J lost 0 bases; unmatched junction nucleotides: 6. In germline, CDR1 is SGHSN, CDR2 HYEKVE. The part of the CDR3 DNA that was read is TGTGCCAGCTCTCTCGTTCCGGGACAGGGGTCAAACTCC. This gives the protein CASSLVPGQGSNS. From start to end, the CDR3 is CASSLVPGQGSNSDYTF.

This clone came up a few times. The germline and genes are mouse ones. Sequencing ends 4 residues short of the CDR3 end; the germline J gene provides the rest. The sample contains more than one DNA sequence encoding this CDR3. This chain connects TRBV5 to TRBJ2-3; TRBD2 agrees at 8 bases. Germline CDR1 reads LGHNA; CDR2 reads YNLKQL (reference sequence). Trimming at V came to 0 bases and at J to 0 bases, leaving 2 bases not matched to a gene. The CDR3 totals 16 residues. This CDR3 is CASSQDWGGSAETLYF. Partial CDR3 DNA: TGTGCCAGCAGCCAAGATTGGGGGGGTAGTGCAGAA.

A word on this clone: Germline and genes here are mouse. Other DNA sequences in the same sample also yield this CDR3. CDR3: CASSIPGQNTGQLYF. The CDR3 DNA, read in part, is TGTGCCAGCAGTATTCCGGGACAAAACACCGGG. This chain connects TRBV19 to TRBJ2-2, with D possibly being TRBD1 (6 bases). The read comes to an end 4 residues before the CDR3 does, leaving the germline J gene to fill in the end. V lost 2 bases, J lost 1 base, and 9 bases lay in between. The germline V gene encodes CDR1 FNHDT and CDR2 SITEND (reference sequence). This CDR3 contains 15 residues. The variable domain in full, completed from reference TRBV19 and TRBJ2-2, reads GGIITQTPKFLIGQEGQKLTLKCQQNFNHDTMYWYRQDSGKGLRLIYYSITENDLQKGDLSEGYDASREKKSSFSLTVTSAQKNEMAVFLCASSIPGQNTGQLYFGEGSKLTVL.

This clone has only a few counts. The genes are named according to mouse. Read coverage stops 4 residues before the CDR3 terminus; the germline J gene supplies the remainder. The chain carries TRBV13-3 and TRBJ2-1; 10 nucleotides line up with TRBD1. CDR3 length equals 15 residues. Germline V CDR1 and CDR2: NNHDY, SYVADS. The J segment lost 5 bases and the V segment lost 0 bases, leaving 2 bases of the junction unmatched. CDR3 in amino acids: CASSDAGTGDAEQFF. Incomplete CDR3 DNA: TGTGCCAGCAGTGATGCCGGGACAGGGGATGCT.

Notes on this clone: Mouse germline and gene names are used. The sequenced part of the CDR3 DNA is TGTGCCAGCAGCCCGTCCCGGGACAGAAATAACTATGCT. Translation gives CASSPSRDRNNYA. The entire CDR3 sequence reads CASSPSRDRNNYAEQFF. This chain links TRBV5 with TRBJ2-1; 7 nucleotides line up with TRBD1. The CDR3 is cut off 4 residues early in the read; its end comes from the germline J gene. CDR3 size: 17 residues. The ends lost 4 bases at V and 0 bases at J; junction bases unmatched: 9. Germline V CDR1 and CDR2: LGHNA, YNLKQL (reference sequence).

This clone was observed a handful of times. Genes and germline are mouse. Coverage ceases 4 residues before the CDR3 finishes, and the germline J gene fills in the end. The rearrangement joins TRBV17 to TRBJ2-4, with 8 bases that match TRBD2. This CDR3 has 16 residues. Unmatched junction bases numbered 4, after V lost 1 base and J lost 1 base. CDR1 is MNHDT and CDR2 is YYDKIL in the germline V gene. The sequenced part of the CDR3 DNA is TGTGCTAGCAGTAGAGGGACTGGGAGGGGTCAAAAC. Amino acid sequence: CASSRGTGRGQN. The whole CDR3 region reads CASSRGTGRGQNTLYF. The complete variable domain, with remaining parts taken from reference TRBV17 and TRBJ2-4, reads DTTVKQNPRYKLARVGKPVNLICSQTMNHDTMYWYQKKPNQAPKLLLFYYDKILNREADTFEKFQSSRPNNSFCSLYIGSAGLEYSAMYLCASSRGTGRGQNTLYFGAGTRLSVL.

This clone is medium-sized (0.01 to 0.1%) in the sample. Gene and germline names: mouse. Read sequence stops 4 residues before the CDR3 end, and the germline J gene provides the missing end. Other DNA sequences within the sample encode an identical CDR3. The chain combines TRBV19 with TRBJ2-5; tentatively, D is TRBD1 (5 bases). Trimming removed 5 bases at V and 0 bases at J, with 7 bases between. Per the germline V gene, CDR1 is FNHDT and CDR2 is SITEND (reference sequence). The CDR3 runs to 13 residues. CDR3 in amino acids: CASSQGNQDTQYF. CDR3 DNA (partial): TGTGCCAGCAGCCAGGGTAACCAAGAC.

This clone was counted between two and nine times. The listed genes are named as in mouse. The read falls 4 residues short of the CDR3 end, and the missing part is taken from the germline J gene. Other DNA sequences in this specimen translate into the identical CDR3. The V gene is TRBV31, the J gene TRBJ2-7, with D maybe TRBD2 (6 bases). The CDR3 covers 13 residues. Germline-derived CDR1 and CDR2 are GKSSPN and SITVG. Trimming stripped 0 bases from V and 3 bases from J, with 9 bases between. CDR3 in amino acids: CAWSLLGVYEQYF. The sequenced CDR3 bases are TGTGCCTGGAGTCTATTGGGGGTCTAT.

Comments on this clone: Gene names and germline refer to mouse. The CDR3 DNA, read in part, is TGTGCCAGCAGTATAAGGGGACAGTACACCGGG. Translation gives CASSIRGQYTG. The complete CDR3 protein is CASSIRGQYTGQLYF. V gene TRBV19 combines with J gene TRBJ2-2; 7 nucleotides align to TRBD1. The DNA ends 4 residues before the CDR3 does, and the rest of the CDR3 is filled in from the germline J gene. Losses at the gene ends were 1 base for V and 3 bases for J; bases not matched to a gene: 3. CDR3 length equals 15 residues. Germline loops: CDR1 FNHDT, CDR2 SITEND (reference sequence).

Remarks on this clone: Genes and germline are mouse. The CDR3 is CASGDTGAQDTQYF. The sequenced CDR3 bases are TGTGCCAGCGGTGATACAGGGGCCCAAGAC. The V call is TRBV13-2, the J call TRBJ2-5; 7 bases agree with TRBD1. The sequenced fragment ends 4 residues before the CDR3 boundary, so the rest is inferred from the germline J gene. Per the germline V gene, CDR1 is NNHNN and CDR2 is SYGAGS (reference sequence). The CDR3 consists of 14 residues. V gave up 1 base and J gave up 2 bases; unmatched junction bases: 1.

This clone was counted between two and nine times. Gene and germline names: mouse. The read is 4 residues too short to cover the CDR3 end, so that end is filled in from the germline J gene. Other DNA sequences in this specimen translate into the identical CDR3. The chain has TRBV13-1 and TRBJ2-1, with 10 bases identical to TRBD1. CDR3 length: 14 amino acids. The germline V gene has CDR1 NSHNY and CDR2 SYGAGN. CDR3 amino acids: CASSDPGQGTEQFF. The CDR3 bases that were read are TGTGCCAGCAGTGACCCGGGACAGGGGACT.

This clone turned up a few times. The genes are named according to mouse. The read gets to within 4 residues of the CDR3 end, and the germline J gene fills in the rest. This specimen includes other DNA sequences encoding the same CDR3. J is TRBJ2-7 and V is TRBV13-1; TRBD2 agrees at 11 bases. Germline values: CDR1 NSHNY, CDR2 SYGAGN. The CDR3 is made up of 16 amino acids. V shed 0 bases, J shed 1 base, and the junction held 3 bases outside the gene matches. CDR3 bases read: TGTGCCAGCAGTGATGCTGGGACTGGGGGTTCCTAT. Its translation is CASSDAGTGGSY. The full-length CDR3 reads as CASSDAGTGGSYEQYF.

Regarding this clone: The gene symbols are mouse symbols. The observed sequence ends 4 residues before the CDR3 terminus, with the missing tail filled in from the germline J gene. This CDR3 is also generated by other DNA sequences in the sample. The V and J genes are TRBV19 and TRBJ2-3; TRBD2 might be the D (5 bases). V gave up 2 bases and J gave up 1 base, with 8 bases separating them. The CDR3 spans 14 residues. Germline V gene data show CDR1 as FNHDT and CDR2 as SITEND (reference sequence). The sequenced CDR3 bases are TGTGCCAGCAGTATTGGGGTGGGTGCAGAA. This gives the protein CASSIGVGAE. The whole CDR3 region reads CASSIGVGAETLYF.

As regards this clone: Any gene name here is a mouse gene name. From the germline J gene comes the end of the CDR3, since the read stops 4 residues before it. Different DNA sequences within this sample yield the same CDR3. This chain links TRBV5 with TRBJ2-5; TRBD1 might be the D (5 bases). Germline V lookup: CDR1 LGHNA, CDR2 YNLKQL (reference sequence). This CDR3 region has 14 residues. Trimming took off 1 base at V and 3 bases at J, with 8 bases between the two ends. Incomplete CDR3 DNA: TGTGCCAGCAGCCAAGTTGGACAACAAGAC. Protein product: CASSQVGQQD. The entire CDR3 protein reads CASSQVGQQDTQYF.

On this clone itself: Gene names are mouse gene names. Read sequence stops 4 residues before the CDR3 end, and the germline J gene provides the missing end. The genes are TRBV13-1 and TRBJ2-3; 12 bases line up with TRBD2. V was clipped by 3 bases and J by 3 bases; unmatched bases: 8. Germline V lookup: CDR1 NSHNY, CDR2 SYGAGN. CDR3 length: 17 amino acids. CDR3 region: CASSGPLGLGGAETLYF. CDR3 bases read: TGTGCCAGCAGTGGGCCTCTGGGACTGGGGGGCGCAGAA.

This clone was seen a handful of times. Mouse gene names and germline throughout. The read ends 4 residues before the CDR3 terminus; that terminus is restored from the germline J gene. This chain connects TRBV13-2 to TRBJ2-7, with D possibly being TRBD2 (6 bases). The germline V gene encodes CDR1 NNHNN and CDR2 SYGAGS (reference sequence). Between the trimmed V and J ends, which lost 3 bases and 2 bases, there was a span of 12 bases. The CDR3 contains 14 residues. The CDR3 region is CASGVVLGPYEQYF. The DNA read from the CDR3 is TGTGCCAGCGGTGTCGTACTGGGCCCCTAT.

This clone was observed at least ten times. Each gene name is a mouse one. The read ends 4 residues early relative to the CDR3; the germline J gene fills the gap. This sample includes further DNA sequences coding for the same CDR3. This chain connects TRBV13-3 to TRBJ1-2, with D tentatively TRBD1 (5 bases). The ends were cut back, 5 bases at V and 0 bases at J, with 8 bases in the middle. From germline, CDR1 is NNHDY and CDR2 SYVADS. The CDR3 length is 13 residues. The CDR3: CASRDIANSDYTF. The sequenced part of the CDR3 DNA is TGTGCCAGCAGGGACATTGCAAACTCC.

Concerning this clone: The genes are named according to mouse. Read sequence stops 4 residues before the CDR3 end, and the germline J gene provides the missing end. The chain links TRBV31 to TRBJ1-1; possibly TRBD1 for D (5 bases). CDR1 GKSSPN and CDR2 SITVG come from the germline V gene. This CDR3 is built from 12 residues. V was clipped by 4 bases and J by 3 bases, with 9 bases between them. The sequenced CDR3 bases are TGTGCCTGGAACAGGAGAGACACA. It specifies CAWNRRDT. The full CDR3 is CAWNRRDTEVFF.

There are a few counts of this clone. All gene names here are mouse names. The CDR3 is CASTSDWGGAETLYF. CDR3 bases read: TGTGCCAGCACCTCGGACTGGGGGGGCGCAGAA. The genes are TRBV13-1 and TRBJ2-3; 13 bases map to TRBD2. The missing CDR3 end, 4 residues past where the read stops, is filled in from the germline J gene. CDR1 is NSHNY, CDR2 SYGAGN, per germline. There are 15 residues in the CDR3. V was clipped by 6 bases and J by 3 bases; unmatched bases: 4.

This clone appeared many times. A read error is possible here, since a much larger clone lies one base away. Mouse gene names apply. This specimen includes other DNA sequences encoding the same CDR3. The DNA read from the CDR3 is TGTGCCAGCAGTGAGACAGCAAACTCC. Its protein product is CASSETANS. The entire CDR3 sequence reads CASSETANSDYTF. The chain recombines TRBV13-3 with TRBJ1-2; D might be TRBD1 (5 bases). The missing CDR3 end, 4 residues past where the read stops, is filled in from the germline J gene. Trimming took off 2 bases at V and 0 bases at J, with 5 bases between the two ends. Germline CDR1 is NNHDY and CDR2 is SYVADS. The length of the CDR3 is 13 residues.

The table lists this clone with a few counts. The listed genes are named as in mouse. Sequencing ends 4 residues short of the CDR3 end; the germline J gene provides the rest. The V gene is TRBV13-1, the J gene TRBJ1-1, with 7 bases that match TRBD1. The CDR3 is 13 residues long. Germline-derived CDR1 and CDR2 are NSHNY and SYGAGN. The junction had 2 bases not matched to a gene; V was cut back by 3 bases and J by 3 bases. The DNA read from the CDR3 is TGTGCCAGCAGTGGGGACAGATACACA. It codes for CASSGDRYT. The complete CDR3 sequence is CASSGDRYTEVFF.

Notes on this clone: Here the gene names and germline are mouse. The read is 4 residues too short to cover the CDR3 end, so that end is filled in from the germline J gene. The V and J genes are TRBV13-1 and TRBJ2-4; perhaps TRBD2 as D (6 bases). With 3 bases removed from V and 0 bases from J, the gap between germline ends came to 8 bases. Germline CDR1 NSHNY, CDR2 SYGAGN. The CDR3 runs 14 residues. The sequenced part of the CDR3 DNA is TGTGCCAGCAGTGGACTGGATAGTCAAAAC. Translated: CASSGLDSQN. The whole CDR3 region reads CASSGLDSQNTLYF.

Turning to this clone: Gene names are the mouse ones. The read falls 4 residues short of the CDR3 end, and the missing part is taken from the germline J gene. Other DNA sequences from this sample encode an identical CDR3 as well. The chain combines TRBV19 with TRBJ2-2; TRBD2 agrees at 9 bases. This CDR3 has 16 amino acids. V was pared by 1 base and J by 2 bases, with 3 bases of the junction left unmatched. Germline V gives CDR1 FNHDT, CDR2 SITEND (reference sequence). The sequenced part of the CDR3 DNA is TGTGCCAGCAGTATACCCCTGGGGGGGAACACCGGG. This sequence encodes CASSIPLGGNTG. The whole CDR3 sequence is CASSIPLGGNTGQLYF.

About this clone itself: Germline and genes here are mouse. The CDR3 goes on 4 residues after the read ends, and that part is filled in from the germline J gene. This chain uses TRBV17 with TRBJ2-1, with a weak D call TRBD2 (7 bases). CDR1 is MNHDT, CDR2 YYDKIL, per germline. Trimming left V 7 bases short and J 6 bases short, with 16 bases between. The CDR3 is made up of 14 amino acids. The CDR3 is CASTRGGRGAEQFF. CDR3 DNA, as far as it was read: TGTGCTAGCACCCGCGGGGGGCGCGGTGCT.

About this clone itself: The gene symbols are mouse symbols. The read falls 4 residues short of the CDR3 end, and the missing part is taken from the germline J gene. Different DNA sequences within this sample yield the same CDR3. The gene calls are TRBV1 and TRBJ2-7, with D possibly matching TRBD2 (6 bases). The germline gives CDR1 NSQYPW, CDR2 LRSPGD (reference sequence). The CDR3 consists of 13 residues. The sequenced CDR3 bases are TGCACCTGCAGTGCAGATTCTGGGGAT. It encodes CTCSADSGD. The full CDR3 sequence reads CTCSADSGDEQYF.

Note on this clone: Gene names and germline match the mouse. The CDR3 goes on 4 residues after the read ends, and that part is filled in from the germline J gene. The chain carries TRBV4 and TRBJ2-4, with TRBD1 matching over 7 bases. With V trimmed by 5 bases and J by 1 base, 6 bases remained unmatched. This CDR3 comprises 15 residues. CDR1 is LGHDT and CDR2 is YNNKQL in the germline V gene (reference sequence). Incomplete CDR3 DNA: TGTGCCAGCAGCCGACAGGGAGAGGGTCAAAAC. The encoded protein is CASSRQGEGQN. The CDR3 in full is CASSRQGEGQNTLYF. The whole variable domain, remainder taken from reference TRBV4 and TRBJ2-4, is ETAVFQTPNYHVTQVGNEVSFNCKQTLGHDTMYWYKQDSKKLLKIMFSYNNKQLIVNETVPRRFSPQSSDKAHLNLRIKSVEPEDSAVYLCASSRQGEGQNTLYFGAGTRLSVL.

On this clone: Gene labels here are mouse ones. The read ends 4 residues early relative to the CDR3; the germline J gene fills the gap. The chain is built from TRBV13-3 and TRBJ2-1, with 8 bases aligning to TRBD1. Per germline, CDR1 NNHDY and CDR2 SYVADS. CDR3 size: 14 residues. Trimming at V came to 3 bases and at J to 3 bases, leaving 2 bases not matched to a gene. CDR3 DNA (partial): TGTGCCAGCAGTGTGACAGGGGTCTATGCT. This encodes CASSVTGVYA. The entire CDR3 sequence reads CASSVTGVYAEQFF.

As to this clone: Gene labels here are mouse ones. Other nucleotide sequences from this sample produce the same CDR3. The CDR3 DNA, read in part, is TGTGCCAGCAGTGATGCAGCCGGG. It specifies CASSDAAG. The whole CDR3 region reads CASSDAAGQLYF. The gene calls are TRBV13-3 and TRBJ2-2; D call uncertain. The read stops 4 residues short of the end of the CDR3; the missing end is completed from the germline J gene. Trimming shortened V by 0 bases and J by 6 bases, and 3 bases separated the two germline ends. The germline CDR1 and CDR2 sequences are NNHDY and SYVADS. The CDR3 has 12 residues.